This paragraph reports one T cell receptor (beta chain). The data stem from a study of technical replicates of blood from a few donors. Trimming took 2 bases from V and 2 from J, leaving 8 bases between them. The CDR3 has 14 amino acids. Germline CDR1 reads MNHEY; CDR2 reads SMNVEV (reference sequence). TCRdb's copy holds only in-frame clones and misses some; the assay was immunoSEQ multiplex PCR. The sample lists 80,000 to 95,000 clones, 94% occurring once. Material for sequencing was T cells isolated from PBMCs. The chain combines TRBV27 with TRBJ2-3, with D uncertain. The source of this sequence is a human donor in good health. In nucleotides, the CDR3 is TGTGCCAGCAGTTTAACCCGGTCCACAGATACGCAGTATTTT. Protein sequence: CASSLTRSTDTQYF.